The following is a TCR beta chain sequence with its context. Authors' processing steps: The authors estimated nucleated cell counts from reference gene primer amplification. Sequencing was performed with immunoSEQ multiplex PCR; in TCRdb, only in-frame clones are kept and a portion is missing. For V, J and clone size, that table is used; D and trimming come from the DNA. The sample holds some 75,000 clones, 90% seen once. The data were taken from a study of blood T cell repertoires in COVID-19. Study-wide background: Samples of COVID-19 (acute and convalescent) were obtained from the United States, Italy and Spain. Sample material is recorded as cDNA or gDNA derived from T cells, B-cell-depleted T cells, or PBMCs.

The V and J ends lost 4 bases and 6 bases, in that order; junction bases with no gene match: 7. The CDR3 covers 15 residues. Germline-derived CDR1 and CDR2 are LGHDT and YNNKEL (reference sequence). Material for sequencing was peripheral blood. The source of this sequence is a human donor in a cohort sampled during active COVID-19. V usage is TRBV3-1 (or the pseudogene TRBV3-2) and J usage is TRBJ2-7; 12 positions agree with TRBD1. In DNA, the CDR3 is TGTGCCAGCAGCCTTCCCGGGACAGGGGGCCGCGAGCAGTACTTC. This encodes CASSLPGTGGREQYF.